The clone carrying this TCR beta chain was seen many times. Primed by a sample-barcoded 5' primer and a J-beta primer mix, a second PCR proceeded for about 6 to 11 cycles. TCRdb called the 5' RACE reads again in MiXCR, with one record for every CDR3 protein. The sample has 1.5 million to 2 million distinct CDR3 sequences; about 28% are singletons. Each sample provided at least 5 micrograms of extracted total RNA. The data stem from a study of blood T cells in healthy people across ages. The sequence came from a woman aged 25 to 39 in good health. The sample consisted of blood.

The CDR3 nucleotides read TGTGCCAGCAGTTTAGGGACAGGGGGGAATTTCGAGCAGTACTTC. Its protein product is CASSLGTGGNFEQYF. This sequence joins TRBV12-3 or TRBV12-4 and TRBJ2-7; 10 bases map to TRBD1. After removal of 1 base from V and 6 bases from J, the junction contained 6 bases not matched to a gene. This CDR3 comprises 15 residues.